This T cell receptor beta chain emerged from a study of T cell responses to AZD1222 COVID-19 vaccine. V was trimmed by 3 bases and J by 0 bases, leaving 21 bases between them. This CDR3 is built from 18 residues. Germline V CDR1 and CDR2: SGHNT, YENEEA. Sequencing used immunoSEQ multiplex PCR; TCRdb keeps in-frame clones, though not all of them. The sample has some 160,000 clones, more than 85% seen once. General study results and limits: Spike was spanned by vaccine-associated CD4 TCRs, with dominance at 160-218 and 743-854. Females made up more of the donors, who were largely white British, and clonal diversity may have come out too low. Elevations in Spike-specific TCR breadth and depth followed administration of two AZD1222 doses.

As to this clone: Its antigen is as yet unknown.

Material: peripheral blood, obtained on day 0 of AZD1222 vaccination. The receptor comes from an adult in good health. J is TRBJ2-7 and V is TRBV11-3, with D perhaps given as TRBD1 or TRBD2 (5 bases each). Here the CDR3 DNA reads TGTGCCAGCAGCTTCGGGCTCTTTCCCGGGACGGTCTCCTACGAGCAGTACTTC. It encodes CASSFGLFPGTVSYEQYF.